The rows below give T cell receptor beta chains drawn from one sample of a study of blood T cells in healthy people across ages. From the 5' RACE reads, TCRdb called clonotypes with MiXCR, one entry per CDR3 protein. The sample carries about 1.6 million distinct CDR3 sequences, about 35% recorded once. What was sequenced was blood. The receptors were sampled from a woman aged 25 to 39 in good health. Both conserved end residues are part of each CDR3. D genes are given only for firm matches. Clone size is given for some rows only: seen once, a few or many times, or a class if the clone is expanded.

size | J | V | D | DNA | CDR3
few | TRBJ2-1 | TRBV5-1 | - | TGCGCCAGCAGCTTGGAAGTCGGGACGCCCCGCCTAGAGTTCTTC | CASSLEVGTPRLEFF
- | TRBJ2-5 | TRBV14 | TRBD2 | TGTGCCAGCAGGAGGACTAGCGGGGGGGCCGGTCAAGAGACCCAGTACTTC | CASRRTSGGAGQETQYF
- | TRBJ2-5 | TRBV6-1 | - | TGTGCCAGCAGTCCCCGACTAGAGGGGACCCAGTACTTC | CASSPRLEGTQYF
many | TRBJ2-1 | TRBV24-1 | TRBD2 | TGTGCCACCAGTGATGGAGCGGGAGTGGGCAATGAGCAGTTCTTC | CATSDGAGVGNEQFF
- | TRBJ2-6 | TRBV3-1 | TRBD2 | TGTGCCAGCAGCCAAAAGTTACTGGCGGGGGGCTCTGGGGCCAACGTCCTGACTTTC | CASSQKLLAGGSGANVLTF
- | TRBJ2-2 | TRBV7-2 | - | TGTGCCAGCAGCTCCCACCGGAACAGGCGCCGAATTACCACCGGGGAGCTGTTTTTT | CASSSHRNRRRITTGELFF
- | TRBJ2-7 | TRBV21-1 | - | TGTGCCACCTTCGGGGGTAGCGGGAGTTACGAGCAGTACTTC | CATFGGSGSYEQYF
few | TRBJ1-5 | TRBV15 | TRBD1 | TGTGCCACCAGCCGAGACAGGGGGCCGCGTCAGCCCCAGCATTTT | CATSRDRGPRQPQHF
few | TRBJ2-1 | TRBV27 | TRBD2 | TGTGCCAGCAGTTGGACCTTAGCGGGATCCTACAATGAGCAGTTCTTC | CASSWTLAGSYNEQFF
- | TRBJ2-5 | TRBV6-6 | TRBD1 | TGTGCCAGCAGTGACCCCCGGGACAGTGAGACCCAGTACTTC | CASSDPRDSETQYF
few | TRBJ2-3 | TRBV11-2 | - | TGTGCCAGCAGCGGACTAAAAGGGTTGGGGAACACTTATACGCAGTATTTT | CASSGLKGLGNTYTQYF
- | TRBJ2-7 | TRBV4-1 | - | TGCGCCAGCAGCTTCGGGCCTTCCAACGGAGAGCAGTACTTC | CASSFGPSNGEQYF
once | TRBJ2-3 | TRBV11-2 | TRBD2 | TGTGCCAGCAGCCACTTTCGGGGGGGCGGGGCAGATACGCAGTATTTT | CASSHFRGGGADTQYF
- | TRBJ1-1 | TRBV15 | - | TGTGCCACCAGCAGAGATCGTGGGGGCTGGAACACTGAAGCTTTCTTT | CATSRDRGGWNTEAFF
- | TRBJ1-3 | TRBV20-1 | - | TGCAGTGCTAGTAAGAATATCGATGGAAACACCGTATATTTT | CSASKNIDGNTVYF
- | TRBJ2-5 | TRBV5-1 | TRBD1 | TGCGCCAGCAGCTCGACAGGGGGCGCATTATTTGAGACCCAGTACTTC | CASSSTGGALFETQYF
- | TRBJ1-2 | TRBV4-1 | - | TGCGCCAGCAGCCCTCTCGGCGCAGCTATCTATGGCTACACCTTC | CASSPLGAAIYGYTF
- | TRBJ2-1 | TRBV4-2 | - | TGTGCCAGCAGCCCGCAGCTGGGCTACAATGAGCAGTTCTTC | CASSPQLGYNEQFF
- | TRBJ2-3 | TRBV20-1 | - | TGCGGTGCTGGGAACCGAGGGTTCACAGATACGCAGTATTTT | CGAGNRGFTDTQYF
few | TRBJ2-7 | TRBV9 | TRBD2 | TGTGCCAGCAGCGTATCACGACTAGCGGACGAGCAGTACTTC | CASSVSRLADEQYF
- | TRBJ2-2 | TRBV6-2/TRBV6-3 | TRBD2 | TGTGCCAGCGTCCCCCAGGGACTACTGAACACCGGGGAGCTGTTTTTT | CASVPQGLLNTGELFF
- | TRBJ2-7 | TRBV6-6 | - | TGTGCCAGCAGCCCCGGAGCAGGGCTAATCTACGAGCAGTACTTC | CASSPGAGLIYEQYF
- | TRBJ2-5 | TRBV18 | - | TGTGCCAGCTCACCCCGGGACTTTTCCCGAGAGACCCAGTACTTC | CASSPRDFSRETQYF
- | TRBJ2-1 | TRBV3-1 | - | TGTGCCAGCAGCCAAGGGGTCGGGACGGTGTCTTACAATGAGCAGTTCTTC | CASSQGVGTVSYNEQFF
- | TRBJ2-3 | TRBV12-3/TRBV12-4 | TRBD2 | TGTGCCAGCAGTTCGGTCCCTAGCGGGGTGAACACAGATACGCAGTATTTT | CASSSVPSGVNTDTQYF
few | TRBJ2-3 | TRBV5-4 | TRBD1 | TGTGCCAGCAGCGGATGGACAGGCGGCGGGTTTAGCACAGATACGCAGTATTTT | CASSGWTGGGFSTDTQYF
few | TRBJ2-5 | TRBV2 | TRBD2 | TGTGCCAGCATAGGACTAGCGGGACGCGCAGAGACCCAGTACTTC | CASIGLAGRAETQYF
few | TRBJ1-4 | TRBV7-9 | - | TGTGCCAGCAGCTTCTATAATGAAAAACTGTTTTTT | CASSFYNEKLFF
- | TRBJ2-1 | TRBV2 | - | TGTGCCAGCAGTGATCCGAGGGGGTACAATGAGCAGTTCTTC | CASSDPRGYNEQFF
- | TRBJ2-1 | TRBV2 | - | TGTGCCAGCAGTGAAGGAGGACCTTTCCCCTACAATGAGCAGTTCTTC | CASSEGGPFPYNEQFF
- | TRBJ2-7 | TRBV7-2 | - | TGTGCCAGCAGCGGAATGTGGGGGGCATCCTACGAGCAGTACTTC | CASSGMWGASYEQYF
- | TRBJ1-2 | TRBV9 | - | TGTGCCAGCAGCGTAGAGGGGCAGGGCTATGGCTACACCTTC | CASSVEGQGYGYTF
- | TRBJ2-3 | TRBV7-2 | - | TGTGCCAGCAGCTGGGGGCCGCGGGGGATCACAGATACGCAGTATTTT | CASSWGPRGITDTQYF
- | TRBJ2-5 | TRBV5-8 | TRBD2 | TGTGCCGGCAGCTTGGGGACTAGCGGGGGTAAAGAGACCCAGTACTTC | CAGSLGTSGGKETQYF
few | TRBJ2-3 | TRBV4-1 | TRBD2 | TGCGCCAGCAGCCAAGTGGCCAGCGGGAGGGCCTCGTTTGCAGATACGCAGTATTTT | CASSQVASGRASFADTQYF
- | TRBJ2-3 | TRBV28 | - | TGTGCCAGTAAAAAAACCCACTTAAGGATAACAGATACGCAGTATTTT | CASKKTHLRITDTQYF
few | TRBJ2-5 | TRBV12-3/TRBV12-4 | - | TGTGCCAGCAGTTTACTTGCGGGGCCCTCAGAGACCCAGTACTTC | CASSLLAGPSETQYF
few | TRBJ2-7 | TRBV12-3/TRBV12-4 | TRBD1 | TGTGCCGGCAGTTTCCAGGGACAGCCAGCCTACGAGCAGTACTTC | CAGSFQGQPAYEQYF
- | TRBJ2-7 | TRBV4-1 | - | TGCGCCAGCAGCCAAGTGGGGATGCGGAAGAGCTCCTACGAGCAGTACTTC | CASSQVGMRKSSYEQYF
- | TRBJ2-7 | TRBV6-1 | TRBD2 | TGTGCCAGCAGTAAAAGGACTAGCGGGGACCACTACGAGCAGTACTTC | CASSKRTSGDHYEQYF
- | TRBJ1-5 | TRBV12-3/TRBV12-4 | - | TGTGCCAGCAGTTCGACAGAGTATGGTCAGCCCCAGCATTTT | CASSSTEYGQPQHF
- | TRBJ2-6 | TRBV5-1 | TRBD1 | TGCGCCAGCAGCTTCGGGGGACAGGGCTATGGGGCCAACGTCCGGACTTTC | CASSFGGQGYGANVRTF
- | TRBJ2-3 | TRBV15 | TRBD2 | TGTGCCACCAGCAGCAGCGGGAACACAGATACGCAGTATTTT | CATSSSGNTDTQYF
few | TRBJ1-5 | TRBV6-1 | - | TGTGCCAGCAGCAAAACAGGGCCAGGCCAGCCCCAGCATTTT | CASSKTGPGQPQHF
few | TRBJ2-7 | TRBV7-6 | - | TGTGCCAGCAGCTTTGGCATAGGCAAAACCTACGAGCAGTACTTC | CASSFGIGKTYEQYF
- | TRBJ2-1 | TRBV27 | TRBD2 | TGTGCCAGCAGTCCACCGGGGCGGGGGAATGAGCAGTTCTTC | CASSPPGRGNEQFF
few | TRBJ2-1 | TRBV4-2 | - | TGTGCCAGCAGCCAAGACGATTCCCGGGATGAGCAGTTCTTC | CASSQDDSRDEQFF
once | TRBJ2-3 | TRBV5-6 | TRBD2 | TGTGCCAGCAGCTTGGGGGCGGGACTATACACAGATACGCAGTATTTT | CASSLGAGLYTDTQYF
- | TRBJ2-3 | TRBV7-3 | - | TGTGCCAGCAGCTTAACTGCGGGGGCGGGCACAGATACGCAGTATTTT | CASSLTAGAGTDTQYF
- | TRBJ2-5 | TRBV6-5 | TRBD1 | TGTGCCAGCAGTTCCAGGGACAGGGGGGAGACCCAGTACTTC | CASSSRDRGETQYF
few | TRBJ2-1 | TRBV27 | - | TGTGCCAGCTGGTACAGATACAATGAGCAGTTCTTC | CASWYRYNEQFF
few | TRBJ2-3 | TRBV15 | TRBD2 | TGTGCCACCAGCAGAACTACTAGCGTAAGCACAGATACGCAGTATTTT | CATSRTTSVSTDTQYF
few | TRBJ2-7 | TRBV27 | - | TGTGCCTCAGCATGGGTATTTGGGTACGAGCAGTACTTC | CASAWVFGYEQYF
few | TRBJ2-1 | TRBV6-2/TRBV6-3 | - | TGTGCCAGCAGTCTAACAGGGTTCGGGAGTAAGCAGTTCTTC | CASSLTGFGSKQFF
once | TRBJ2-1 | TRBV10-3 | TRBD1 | TGTGCCATCAGTGACCCGGGACAGGGAATCAATGAGCGGTTCTTC | CAISDPGQGINERFF
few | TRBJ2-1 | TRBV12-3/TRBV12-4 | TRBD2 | TGTGCCTGCTCCCTAGCGGGGCCTTACAATGAGCAGTTCTTC | CACSLAGPYNEQFF
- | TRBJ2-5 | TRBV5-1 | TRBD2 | TGCGCCAGCAGCTTGGCGGCTAGCGGAGTCAGGGAGACCCAGTACTTC | CASSLAASGVRETQYF
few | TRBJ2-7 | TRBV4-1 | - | TGCGCCAGCAGCCAAGAACCCATTCTCGCATCCTACGAGCAGTACTTC | CASSQEPILASYEQYF
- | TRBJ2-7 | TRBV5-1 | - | TGCGCCAGCAGTTTCGGACCGAGACTGAGCTCCTACGAGCAGTACTTC | CASSFGPRLSSYEQYF